In this sample, the clone carrying this T cell receptor beta chain turned up a few times. CDR3 length: 17 residues. The V and J ends lost 6 bases and 8 bases respectively, with 27 bases between them. TCRdb passed the reads through MiXCR, listing each CDR3 protein once. Of roughly 310,000 distinct CDR3 sequences listed, about 17% are singletons. This entry belongs to a study of T cell repertoires in cytomegalovirus infection. V is TRBV12-3 or TRBV12-4 and J is TRBJ2-3, with D perhaps TRBD1 or TRBD2 (5 bases each). Sequenced: PBMCs. The clonotype was recovered from a human donor in good health (CMV status not recorded). Some clones in this sample may be carry-over from other donors' samples. In DNA form, the CDR3 reads TGTGCCAGCAGATCCTTGTCGTCGGCAGGGCGTCGGGGTACGCAGTATTTT. Its translation is CASRSLSSAGRRGTQYF.